The entry below gives a single T cell receptor beta chain sequence along with its context. The data are from a study of blood T cell repertoires in COVID-19. Looking at the study overall: Whether acute or convalescent, the COVID-19 samples came from the United States, Italy and Spain.

Germline loops: CDR1 SQVTM, CDR2 ANQGSEA. The CDR3 spans 14 residues. Trimming took off 6 bases at V and 9 bases at J, with 24 bases between the two ends. Sequencing was performed with immunoSEQ multiplex PCR; in TCRdb, only in-frame clones are kept and a portion is missing. The sample holds 150,000 or so clones; 82% are singletons and the top ten take 13% to 15%. This clonotype was sampled from a human donor with acute or convalescent COVID-19. The donor label of this sample is uncertain. The chain uses TRBV29-1 and TRBJ2-7, with D perhaps TRBD2 (5 bases). Material for sequencing was peripheral blood. The CDR3 loop reads CSVVELGPLGAQYF. DNA of the CDR3: TGCAGCGTCGTGGAACTAGGTCCCTTGGGTGCGCAGTACTTC.